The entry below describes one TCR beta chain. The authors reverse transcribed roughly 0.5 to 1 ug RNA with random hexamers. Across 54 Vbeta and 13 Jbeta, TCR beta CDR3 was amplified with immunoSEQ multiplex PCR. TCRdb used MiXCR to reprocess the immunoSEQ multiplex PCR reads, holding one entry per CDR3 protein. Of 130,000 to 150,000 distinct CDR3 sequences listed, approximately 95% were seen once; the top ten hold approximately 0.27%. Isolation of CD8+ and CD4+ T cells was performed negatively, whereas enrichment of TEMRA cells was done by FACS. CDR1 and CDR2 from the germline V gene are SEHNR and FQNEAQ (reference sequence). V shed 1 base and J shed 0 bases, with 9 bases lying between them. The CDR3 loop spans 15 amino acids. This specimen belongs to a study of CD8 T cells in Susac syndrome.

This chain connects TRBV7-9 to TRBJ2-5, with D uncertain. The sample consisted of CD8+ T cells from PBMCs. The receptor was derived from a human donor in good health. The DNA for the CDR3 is TGTGCCAGCAGCTTAGTCAGGTTACACCAAGAGACCCAGTACTTC. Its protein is CASSLVRLHQETQYF.